The 24 T cell receptor beta chains in this list originate from one sample, sequenced in a study of T cell responses to AZD1222 COVID-19 vaccine (dated by TCRdb to about 2021). Libraries were constructed by the immunoSEQ multiplex PCR assay. The immuneACCESS repertoire file appears here via TCRdb, limited to in-frame rearrangements. These files lack a portion of the clones; in checked studies, under half of the deficit traces to unresolved V genes, and the cause of the others is not known. The sample table shows 99,000 or so clones, and 70% to 90% are seen once. Around 9.1% of the sample is taken by the ten largest. The time point label corresponds to: baseline before first vaccination. The source material was peripheral blood, sampled on day 0 of AZD1222 vaccination. These receptors were obtained from an adult in good health.

The chain uses TRBV10-3 and TRBJ1-5; no reliable D call. V lost 7 bases and J 5 bases, leaving 18 bases between the germline ends. Looked up from germline, CDR1 is ENHRY and CDR2 is SYGVKD. The length of the CDR3 is 15 residues. CDR3 in amino acids: CAITGPQARDQPQHF. The CDR3 bases are TGTGCCATCACCGGACCCCAAGCGCGTGATCAGCCCCAGCATTTT.

The chain links TRBV28 to TRBJ2-2, with D uncertain. Trimming took off 2 bases at V and 6 bases at J, with 4 bases between the two ends. The CDR3 has 12 residues. Germline CDR1 is MDHEN and CDR2 is SYDVKM. The CDR3: CASSLDPGELFF. CDR3 DNA sequence: TGTGCCAGCAGTTTAGACCCCGGGGAGCTGTTTTTT.

The chain joins TRBV10-3 to TRBJ2-3, with TRBD1 as a possible D gene (5 bases). The length of the CDR3 is 16 residues. Trimming took 0 bases from V and 1 from J, leaving 11 bases between them. Germline V gene sequence: CDR1 ENHRY, CDR2 SYGVKD. This CDR3 is CAISESTKGRTDTQYF. The CDR3 DNA is TGTGCCATCAGTGAGTCGACGAAGGGGCGCACAGATACGCAGTATTTT.

The rearrangement uses TRBV27 and TRBJ1-6; D is perhaps TRBD1 (5 bases). V lost 2 bases to trimming and J lost 6 bases, with 14 bases between them. Per germline, CDR1 MNHEY and CDR2 SMNVEV (reference sequence). The CDR3 loop spans 16 amino acids. DNA of the CDR3: TGTGCCAGCAGTTTACGCCCTGGGAGGGGTAATTCACCCCTCCACTTT. Protein: CASSLRPGRGNSPLHF.

The chain links TRBV29-1 to TRBJ2-3; D is perhaps TRBD2 (6 bases). Germline loops: CDR1 SQVTM, CDR2 ANQGSEA. V was clipped by 7 bases and J by 6 bases, with 23 bases between them. This CDR3 is built from 15 residues. The CDR3 DNA sequence: TGCAGCGCTGCCTTTCGGGGCGGGACGGGGGATACGCAGTATTTT. Translating it yields CSAAFRGGTGDTQYF.

The chain has TRBV15 and TRBJ2-7; D is unclear. The CDR3 totals 15 residues. The V gene lost 1 base and the J gene lost 5 bases, with 15 bases spanning the gap. Germline lookup yields CDR1 LNHNV and CDR2 YYDKDF (reference sequence). In DNA form, the CDR3 reads TGTGCCACCAGCAGAGCCGTGAGCTCGGTCGACGAGCAGTACTTC. This gives the protein CATSRAVSSVDEQYF. Looking up the rest from reference TRBV15 and TRBJ2-7 gives the full variable domain: DAMVIQNPRYQVTQFGKPVTLSCSQTLNHNVMYWYQQKSSQAPKLLFHYYDKDFNNEADTPDNFQSRRPNTSFCFLDIRSPGLGDTAMYLCATSRAVSSVDEQYFGPGTRLTVT.

The rearrangement joins TRBV6-5 to TRBJ1-2; 7 nucleotides align to TRBD1. CDR1 and CDR2 from the germline V gene are MNHEY and SVGAGI. After removal of 7 bases from V and 3 bases from J, the junction contained 2 bases not matched to a gene. The CDR3 runs to 12 residues. CDR3 in DNA: TGTGCCAGCACCGGGACAGACTATGGCTACACCTTC. Translating it yields CASTGTDYGYTF.

The chain employs TRBV5-1 and TRBJ1-1, with a weak D call TRBD1 (6 bases). V was cut by 6 bases and J by 1 base, with 13 bases left in between. Germline lookup yields CDR1 SGHRS and CDR2 YFSETQ. This CDR3 has 14 amino acids. In DNA, the CDR3 is TGCGCCAGCAAACTGCAGGGGTCGAACACTGAAGCTTTCTTT. This gives the protein CASKLQGSNTEAFF. Using reference TRBV5-1 and TRBJ1-1 for the parts outside the CDR3, the full variable domain is KAGVTQTPRYLIKTRGQQVTLSCSPISGHRSVSWYQQTPGQGLQFLFEYFSETQRNKGNFPGRFSGRQFSNSRSEMNVSTLELGDSALYLCASKLQGSNTEAFFGQGTRLTVV.

The chain joins TRBV15 to TRBJ2-3; D remains unclear. CDR1 LNHNV and CDR2 YYDKDF come from the germline V gene (reference sequence). This CDR3 is 15 amino acids long. The ends were cut back, 5 bases at V and 1 base at J, with 13 bases in the middle. The CDR3, as DNA: TGTGCCACCAGCGGGCCGAGTCGGGGCACAGATACGCAGTATTTT. Protein: CATSGPSRGTDTQYF.

This clone was found a few times. The chain employs TRBV14 and TRBJ1-2, with a possible D match to TRBD1 (5 bases). The CDR3 runs to 15 residues. V was trimmed by 0 bases and J by 4 bases, leaving 12 bases between them. The V gene's germline CDR1 is SGHDN and CDR2 FVKESK. The chain's CDR3 is CASSQDLGRAYGYTF. In DNA, the CDR3 is TGTGCCAGCAGCCAAGATCTGGGCAGGGCCTATGGCTACACCTTC.

The V and J genes are TRBV7-9 and TRBJ2-1; perhaps TRBD2 as D (6 bases). The CDR3 has 15 residues. From germline, CDR1 is SEHNR and CDR2 FQNEAQ (reference sequence). V lost 7 bases to trimming and J lost 0 bases, with 13 bases between them. The CDR3 here is CASTPDGSSYNEQFF. The DNA of the CDR3 is TGTGCCAGCACCCCGGACGGGAGCTCCTACAATGAGCAGTTCTTC.

This chain links TRBV19 with TRBJ2-7, with unresolved D. Deletions cut 6 bases from V and 7 bases from J, with 28 bases between. This CDR3 region has 17 residues. Germline V gene data show CDR1 as LNHDA and CDR2 as SQIVND (reference sequence). The CDR3 DNA is TGTGCCAGTAGGCCCCCCGTAAGGCGGCCCTCCCCCTTGGAGCAGTACTTC. Its protein is CASRPPVRRPSPLEQYF.

The chain joins TRBV10-3 to TRBJ2-4; D is ambiguous. Trimming removed 2 bases at V and 0 bases at J, with 8 bases between. This CDR3 region has 15 residues. Per the germline V gene, CDR1 is ENHRY and CDR2 is SYGVKD. The CDR3, as DNA: TGTGCCATCAGTGAGCCAAGACTAGCCAAAAACATTCAGTACTTC. Encoded protein: CAISEPRLAKNIQYF.

V gene TRBV30 combines with J gene TRBJ1-1, with D unclear. Germline CDR1 GTSNPN, CDR2 SVGIG (reference sequence). The V end was cut by 2 bases, the J end by 0 bases, with 7 bases between. The CDR3 loop spans 13 amino acids. The CDR3 DNA is TGTGCCTGGAGTTTCGGACTGAACACTGAAGCTTTCTTT. It specifies CAWSFGLNTEAFF.

The CDR3 nucleotides are TGTGCCAGCAGTCCTCGATCTAGGGGGAGCAATCAGCCCCAGCATTTT. Protein sequence: CASSPRSRGSNQPQHF. The chain recombines TRBV27 with TRBJ1-5, with D perhaps TRBD1 (6 bases). Germline V gene data show CDR1 as MNHEY and CDR2 as SMNVEV (reference sequence). Deletions cut 5 bases from V and 1 base from J, with 15 bases between. The CDR3 spans 16 residues.

The chain carries TRBV5-1 and TRBJ2-1, with 10 bases matching TRBD2. The CDR3 loop spans 17 amino acids. V gave up 1 base and J gave up 2 bases; unmatched junction bases: 6. Germline CDR1 SGHRS, CDR2 YFSETQ. DNA for the CDR3: TGCGCCAGCAGCTTGCAGCTTCTAGCGGGAGCCTACAATGAGCAGTTCTTC. This codes for CASSLQLLAGAYNEQFF.

The chain uses TRBV19 and TRBJ2-3; TRBD2 is a possible D gene (6 bases). There are 15 residues in the CDR3. Germline CDR1 LNHDA, CDR2 SQIVND (reference sequence). Between the trimmed V and J ends, which lost 4 bases and 2 bases, there was a span of 13 bases. The CDR3 DNA sequence: TGTGCCAGTAGTACCCCCGGGACTGCCACAGATACGCAGTATTTT. Residues: CASSTPGTATDTQYF.

The V and J genes are TRBV6-1 and TRBJ1-3; perhaps TRBD1 as D (5 bases). V was shortened by 0 bases and J by 3 bases, with 12 bases between the two germline ends. Germline V gives CDR1 MNHNS, CDR2 SASEGT. The CDR3 is 16 residues long. CDR3 region: CASSEAPGTLGNTIYF. The CDR3 DNA is TGTGCCAGCAGTGAAGCTCCCGGGACCCTTGGAAACACCATATATTTT.

The CDR3 reads CASSEEQNNSPLHF. The CDR3 DNA reads as TGTGCCAGCAGTGAAGAACAGAATAATTCACCCCTCCACTTT. The chain joins TRBV25-1 to TRBJ1-6; the D is unclear. Germline CDR1 and CDR2: MGHDK and SYGVNS. V was shortened by 2 bases and J by 5 bases, with 7 bases between the two germline ends. The CDR3 is 14 amino acids.

The rearrangement links TRBV5-4 to TRBJ2-7; D possibly matches TRBD1 or TRBD2 (5 bases each). The V and J ends lost 0 bases and 2 bases respectively, with 12 bases between them. Germline V CDR1 and CDR2: SGHNT, YYREEE (reference sequence). This CDR3 is built from 15 residues. The CDR3 reads CASSLGLGDAYEQYF. As DNA, the CDR3 is TGTGCCAGCAGCTTGGGACTGGGGGATGCCTACGAGCAGTACTTC.

The CDR3 reads CASSPWTSGPRVDTQYF. The CDR3 DNA follows: TGTGCCAGCAGCCCCTGGACTAGCGGTCCTAGAGTCGATACGCAGTATTTT. The chain joins TRBV9 to TRBJ2-3; 10 bases line up with TRBD2. CDR3 size: 17 residues. The germline CDR1 and CDR2 sequences are SGDLS and YYNGEE. V dropped 4 bases and J dropped 6; count of bases not matched to a gene: 14. Together with reference TRBV9 and TRBJ2-3, the CDR3 gives the full variable domain: DSGVTQTPKHLITATGQRVTLRCSPRSGDLSVYWYQQSLDQGLQFLIQYYNGEERAKGNILERFSAQQFPDLHSELNLSSLELGDSALYFCASSPWTSGPRVDTQYFGPGTRLTVL.

The genes are TRBV28 and TRBJ1-1; TRBD1 matches at 8 bases. The CDR3 spans 16 residues. V dropped 5 bases and J dropped 1; count of bases not matched to a gene: 9. Germline V gene sequence: CDR1 MDHEN, CDR2 SYDVKM. The CDR3 DNA follows: TGTGCCAGCAGTGCTATAGCAGGGGGCAAGAACACTGAAGCTTTCTTT. Its translation is CASSAIAGGKNTEAFF.

The chain couples TRBV11-2 to TRBJ1-1, with D uncertain. The CDR3 spans 14 residues. V was pared by 4 bases and J by 4 bases, with 13 bases between. Germline values: CDR1 SGHAT, CDR2 FQNNGV. DNA of the CDR3: TGTGCCAGCAGCTCCCTACGGTGGGGCACTGAAGCTTTCTTT. It encodes CASSSLRWGTEAFF.

The chain recombines TRBV7-2 with TRBJ2-5; 7 nucleotides line up with TRBD1. Per the germline V gene, CDR1 is SGHTA and CDR2 is FQGNSA. The V and J ends lost 3 bases and 5 bases, in that order; junction bases with no gene match: 9. CDR3 length: 15 amino acids. This CDR3 reads CASSFEGGGRETQYF. DNA for the CDR3: TGTGCCAGCAGCTTTGAAGGGGGCGGTCGGGAGACCCAGTACTTC.